Presented here are 21 T cell receptor beta chains from one specimen sequenced in a study of T cell changes during pregnancy in multiple sclerosis. Repertoires were generated with immunoSEQ multiplex PCR, while TCRdb's copy carries only in-frame clones and drops some. The table lists under 100,000 clones, nearly 95% of them singletons. The sequencing used peripheral blood, collected in the second trimester of pregnancy. The receptors here all came from a female donor with multiple sclerosis, enrolled in a pregnancy study.

On this clone itself: One junction end disagrees with the germline gene, perhaps due to a read error. V is TRBV5-4 and J is TRBJ2-3, with 12 bases identical to TRBD2. CDR1 and CDR2 (germline): SGHNT, YYREEE (reference sequence). CDR3 length equals 16 residues. CDR3 in DNA: TGTGCCAGCAGCCTAAAACCGGGACTAGCGGGTCCACGGTTGCGTTTT. The encoded protein is CASSLKPGLAGPRLRF.

V is TRBV19 and J is TRBJ2-2; 9 bases fit TRBD1. The CDR3 is made up of 16 amino acids. V trimming: 6 bases; J trimming: 3 bases; junction bases outside the gene matches: 8. In germline, CDR1 is LNHDA, CDR2 SQIVND (reference sequence). The CDR3 protein is CASSRGDRADTGELFF. The DNA of the CDR3 is TGTGCCAGTAGCAGGGGGGACAGGGCGGACACCGGGGAGCTGTTTTTT.

The CDR3 protein is CASSVDGGGTYEQYF. CDR3 bases: TGTGCCAGCAGCGTAGATGGGGGGGGTACCTACGAGCAGTACTTC. This chain links TRBV9 with TRBJ2-7, with 7 bases matching TRBD2. The germline V gene has CDR1 SGDLS and CDR2 YYNGEE. The CDR3 is made up of 15 amino acids. J gave up 2 bases and V 0 bases, and 5 bases lay outside the gene matches.

V is TRBV7-2 and J is TRBJ2-1; 10 bases match TRBD2. The CDR3 sequence is 15 residues long. J gave up 6 bases and V 2 bases, and 4 bases lay outside the gene matches. CDR1 is SGHTA, CDR2 FQGNSA, per germline. The chain's CDR3 is CASSLWASGSNEQFF. For the CDR3, the DNA is TGTGCCAGCAGCTTATGGGCTAGCGGGAGCAATGAGCAGTTCTTC.

The gene calls are TRBV19 and TRBJ2-3, with 7 bases that match TRBD2. Germline V gene sequence: CDR1 LNHDA, CDR2 SQIVND (reference sequence). CDR3 length equals 15 residues. Trimming cost V 3 bases and J 6 bases; bases outside gene matches: 9. As DNA, the CDR3 is TGTGCCAGTAGTATGGGCCCGGCGGGAGTGGATACGCAGTATTTT. Its protein is CASSMGPAGVDTQYF.

The chain recombines TRBV18 with TRBJ2-5; TRBD1 is a possible D gene (6 bases). The CDR3 totals 14 residues. V lost 5 bases and J 5 bases, leaving 15 bases between the germline ends. Looked up from germline, CDR1 is KGHSH and CDR2 is LQKENI. The CDR3 DNA follows: TGTGCCAGCTCAACCAAAACAGGGCGCGAGACCCAGTACTTC. It codes for CASSTKTGRETQYF.

V and J are TRBV11-2 and TRBJ2-1; TRBD2 aligns across 10 bases. V shed 3 bases, J shed 3 bases, and the junction held 2 bases outside the gene matches. The CDR3 contains 15 residues. Germline V lookup: CDR1 SGHAT, CDR2 FQNNGV. The CDR3 loop reads CASSLTSGYYNEQFF. DNA of the CDR3: TGTGCCAGCAGCTTGACTAGCGGGTACTACAATGAGCAGTTCTTC.

This sequence joins TRBV5-5 and TRBJ2-4; D might be TRBD2 (6 bases). The V end was cut by 1 base, the J end by 0 bases, with 14 bases between. The germline V gene encodes CDR1 SGHKS and CDR2 YYEKEE (reference sequence). This CDR3 has 17 residues. The CDR3 DNA sequence: TGTGCCAGCAGCTTGAGAACGAGCGGGCTAGCCAAAAACATTCAGTACTTC. Translated, it gives CASSLRTSGLAKNIQYF.

This chain connects TRBV5-6 to TRBJ1-2; TRBD1 is a possible D gene (6 bases). In germline, CDR1 is SGHDT, CDR2 YYEEEE. The CDR3 spans 14 residues. V was shortened by 1 base and J by 6 bases, with 13 bases between the two germline ends. The CDR3 protein is CASSLYSGANGYTF. The CDR3 nucleotides read TGTGCCAGCAGCTTGTATTCAGGGGCGAATGGCTACACCTTC.

This clone came up once. This chain uses TRBV7-6 with TRBJ2-3, with D maybe TRBD1 (6 bases). Trimming removed 5 bases from V and 0 bases from J, with 12 bases in between. The CDR3 runs 15 residues. Germline CDR1 is SGHVS and CDR2 is FNYEAQ. CDR3 sequence reads: CASSPQGTSTDTQYF. CDR3 nucleotide sequence: TGTGCCAGCAGCCCACAGGGAACTAGCACAGATACGCAGTATTTT.

This clone has a single count. The chain is built from TRBV10-3 and TRBJ1-1, with TRBD1 matching 7 bases. CDR1 and CDR2 from the germline V gene are ENHRY and SYGVKD. This CDR3 spans 15 amino acids. The trim removed 4 bases at V and 6 bases at J, leaving 11 bases unmatched. In nucleotides, the CDR3 is TGTGCCATCAGTGGGGACAGAGCCGGGGCGTCTGAAGCTTTCTTT. Encoded protein: CAISGDRAGASEAFF.

The chain joins TRBV5-4 to TRBJ2-5; 7 nucleotides line up with TRBD1. V dropped 2 bases and J dropped 5; count of bases not matched to a gene: 6. The CDR3 is made up of 14 amino acids. Per the germline V gene, CDR1 is SGHNT and CDR2 is YYREEE (reference sequence). The DNA for the CDR3 is TGTGCCAGCAGCTTTGACAAGGGGGCGGAGACCCAGTACTTC. This sequence encodes CASSFDKGAETQYF.

The V call is TRBV4-2, the J call TRBJ2-1, with TRBD2 identical over 8 bases. Germline CDR1 reads LGHNA; CDR2 reads YNFKEQ. The CDR3 is 15 residues long. Trimming removed 4 bases from V and 4 bases from J; junction bases left unmatched: 6. The CDR3 nucleotides are TGTGCCAGCAGCCTCCGGGGGGGGGATTACAATGAGCAGTTCTTC. Residues: CASSLRGGDYNEQFF.

The chain uses TRBV18 and TRBJ1-5; 8 positions agree with TRBD1. With V trimmed by 6 bases and J by 0 bases, 7 bases remained unmatched. The length of the CDR3 is 16 residues. The germline CDR1 and CDR2 sequences are KGHSH and LQKENI. CDR3 sequence: CASSMTGALSNQPQHF. In nucleotides, the CDR3 is TGTGCCAGCTCCATGACAGGGGCCCTTAGCAATCAGCCCCAGCATTTT.

The CDR3 coding sequence is TGTGCCAGTAGTATTGCAGGTCCCTCCTACGAGCAGTACTTC. It specifies CASSIAGPSYEQYF. The chain uses TRBV19 and TRBJ2-7, with D unresolved. Germline CDR1 and CDR2: LNHDA and SQIVND (reference sequence). V lost 3 bases and J lost 0, with 9 bases in between. The CDR3 is 14 residues long.

The rearrangement joins TRBV19 to TRBJ2-6; D unclear. The ends were cut back, 0 bases at V and 3 bases at J, with 9 bases in the middle. The germline V gene has CDR1 LNHDA and CDR2 SQIVND (reference sequence). There are 16 residues in the CDR3. CDR3 in DNA: TGTGCCAGTAGTATAGATAGTGGTTTTGGGGCCAACGTCCTGACTTTC. Its protein product is CASSIDSGFGANVLTF.

The chain carries TRBV6-5 and TRBJ2-7, with 10 bases lining up with TRBD1. J gave up 3 bases and V 6 bases, and 5 bases lay outside the gene matches. CDR1 and CDR2 from the germline V gene are MNHEY and SVGAGI. The length of the CDR3 is 14 residues. Written as DNA, the CDR3 is TGTGCCAGCAGACTCGGGACAGGGGACTACGAGCAGTACTTC. This gives the protein CASRLGTGDYEQYF.

The V and J genes are TRBV30 and TRBJ2-7; 12 positions match TRBD1. The length of the CDR3 is 13 residues. Germline values: CDR1 GTSNPN, CDR2 SVGIG (reference sequence). V shed 5 bases, J shed 5 bases, and the junction held 4 bases outside the gene matches. The CDR3 spells CAWGTGGFNEQYF. In DNA, the CDR3 is TGTGCCTGGGGGACAGGGGGCTTCAACGAGCAGTACTTC.

The rearrangement joins TRBV4-1 to TRBJ2-2, with D unresolved. V was cut by 0 bases and J by 6 bases, with 11 bases left in between. CDR3 length equals 15 residues. The germline V gene has CDR1 MGHRA and CDR2 YSYEKL. As DNA, the CDR3 is TGCGCCAGCAGCCAAGATATTAGTACCTCCGGGGAGCTGTTTTTT. Translation gives CASSQDISTSGELFF.

V and J are TRBV6-1 and TRBJ2-7; 7 nucleotides align to TRBD1. There are 14 residues in the CDR3. V trimming: 5 bases; J trimming: 3 bases; junction bases outside the gene matches: 7. CDR1 and CDR2 from the germline V gene are MNHNS and SASEGT. The CDR3 loop is CASSNRQGLYEQYF. The CDR3 DNA reads TGTGCCAGCAGTAACAGACAGGGCCTCTACGAGCAGTACTTC.

This chain uses TRBV2 with TRBJ1-2, with D perhaps TRBD1 (5 bases). The germline CDR1 and CDR2 sequences are SNHLY and FYNNEI. V was shortened by 6 bases and J by 2 bases, with 25 bases between the two germline ends. This CDR3 has 18 amino acids. DNA of the CDR3: TGTGCCAGCAGATCGATGCCCGGGCCCCCCTGGACAAACTATGGCTACACCTTC. Translated: CASRSMPGPPWTNYGYTF.